The 6 T cell receptor beta chains in this list originate from one sample, sequenced in a study of T-cell reconstitution after alpha-beta-depleted transplantation in children. For TCRbeta, the library was prepared with unique molecular identifiers. In TCRdb, the PCR reads were re-called with MiXCR into one record per CDR3 protein. Of hundreds of thousands of distinct CDR3 sequences in the sample, approximately 12% are singletons; the top ten hold 2.6%. The specimen was PBMCs from the stem cell graft donor, collected from the stem cell graft. The source of these receptors is a human donor who donated a stem cell graft to a child with acute lymphoblastic leukemia.

There are many counts of this clonotype. V and J are TRBV24-1 and TRBJ2-1, with D possibly matching TRBD1 (7 bases). The CDR3 length is 15 residues. Trimming pared 4 bases from V and 4 bases from J, leaving 13 bases between. Germline CDR1 and CDR2: KGHDR and SFDVKD. The CDR3 DNA reads TGTGCCACCAGTGAGGCGGGACAGAGGTACAATGAGCAGTTCTTC. Translation: CATSEAGQRYNEQFF.

This clonotype was observed at least ten times. The genes are TRBV5-1 and TRBJ2-6; 10 bases match TRBD2. Germline V gene data show CDR1 as SGHRS and CDR2 as YFSETQ. V was clipped by 5 bases and J by 0 bases; unmatched bases: 2. This CDR3 contains 16 residues. The CDR3 coding sequence is TGCGCCAGCAGAGCTAGCGGGGGCTCTGGGGCCAACGTCCTGACTTTC. This sequence encodes CASRASGGSGANVLTF.

This chain connects TRBV20-1 to TRBJ2-7; TRBD2 matches 12 bases. There are 17 residues in the CDR3. V gave up 5 bases and J gave up 0 bases; unmatched junction bases: 11. Germline CDR1 and CDR2: DFQATT and SNEGSKA (reference sequence). CDR3 sequence (DNA): TGCAGTGCTTATGGGACTAGCGGGCAACTCTTCTCCTACGAGCAGTACTTC. It codes for CSAYGTSGQLFSYEQYF.

This clonotype was detected many times. The chain recombines TRBV20-1 with TRBJ1-5; D uncertain. The length of the CDR3 is 13 residues. Trimming stripped 5 bases from V and 4 bases from J, with 12 bases between. The germline gives CDR1 DFQATT, CDR2 SNEGSKA (reference sequence). CDR3 nucleotide sequence: TGCAGTGCTGGCCAGGACGGTAATCAGCCCCAGCATTTT. As protein: CSAGQDGNQPQHF.

In its sample, this clonotype was seen many times. The chain combines TRBV28 with TRBJ2-1; 8 nucleotides line up with TRBD2. Per germline, CDR1 MDHEN and CDR2 SYDVKM. There are 15 residues in the CDR3. Unmatched junction bases numbered 6, after V lost 8 bases and J lost 0 bases. CDR3 residues: CASRNAGGSYNEQFF. The CDR3 DNA is TGTGCCAGCCGAAACGCGGGAGGCTCCTACAATGAGCAGTTCTTC.

This clonotype was seen many times. The chain employs TRBV6-1 and TRBJ2-1; 7 nucleotides line up with TRBD1. The CDR3 extends over 15 amino acids. V lost 7 bases and J lost 5; bases outside the gene matches: 11. The V gene's germline CDR1 is MNHNS and CDR2 SASEGT. The CDR3 DNA reads as TGTGCCAGCAAAAGACAGGGTATAACTAACAATGAGCAGTTCTTC. Its protein product is CASKRQGITNNEQFF.